Below, 27 T cell receptor beta chains from the same sample are listed, as sequenced in a study of CD4 T cells in relation to SARS-CoV-2 and coronaviruses. CD4+ T cells from unexposed donors were obtained before the COVID-19 pandemic (2011-2018). Some clones are missing from TCRdb's copy, which holds only in-frame ones; the method was immunoSEQ multiplex PCR. The sample holds more than 55,000 clones, 86% seen once. Sequencing was performed on memory CD4+ T cells from PBMCs. Receptors originate from a human donor in good health.

This clone was seen only once. This chain uses TRBV28 with TRBJ2-5, with D tentatively TRBD2 (6 bases). The ends were cut back, 3 bases at V and 6 bases at J, with 23 bases in the middle. From germline, CDR1 is MDHEN and CDR2 SYDVKM. The CDR3 is 17 amino acids. The CDR3, as DNA: TGTGCCAGCAGTTTTTACGGGGGAGGACCGACGGGTAAGACCCAGTACTTC. Translated, it gives CASSFYGGGPTGKTQYF. The full variable domain, with the rest looked up from reference TRBV28 and TRBJ2-5, is DVKVTQSSRYLVKRTGEKVFLECVQDMDHENMFWYRQDPGLGLRLIYFSYDVKMKEKGDIPEGYSVSREKKERFSLILESASTNQTSMYLCASSFYGGGPTGKTQYFGPGTRLLVL.

The chain combines TRBV6-1 with TRBJ1-5; no reliable D call. From germline, CDR1 is MNHNS and CDR2 SASEGT. V was trimmed by 2 bases and J by 5 bases, leaving 7 bases between them. This CDR3 is built from 13 residues. CDR3 loop: CASSERADQPQHF. CDR3 nucleotides: TGTGCCAGCAGTGAAAGGGCTGATCAGCCCCAGCATTTT.

V gene TRBV7-2 combines with J gene TRBJ1-2, with 7 bases that match TRBD1. CDR1 and CDR2 (germline): SGHTA, FQGNSA. J gave up 3 bases and V 1 base, and 5 bases lay outside the gene matches. The CDR3 loop spans 15 amino acids. Written as DNA, the CDR3 is TGTGCCAGCAGCTTAGGGACAGGAGCTGACTATGGCTACACCTTC. It yields the protein CASSLGTGADYGYTF.

This sequence joins TRBV5-1 and TRBJ2-1; TRBD2 matches 9 bases. V shed 0 bases, J shed 9 bases, and the junction held 7 bases outside the gene matches. This CDR3 has 15 amino acids. Germline CDR1 SGHRS, CDR2 YFSETQ. In nucleotides, the CDR3 is TGCGCCAGCAGCTTGGTGGCGGGAGCGGGGGGTGAGCAGTTCTTC. It translates to CASSLVAGAGGEQFF. Based on the CDR3 plus reference TRBV5-1 and TRBJ2-1, the full variable domain is KAGVTQTPRYLIKTRGQQVTLSCSPISGHRSVSWYQQTPGQGLQFLFEYFSETQRNKGNFPGRFSGRQFSNSRSEMNVSTLELGDSALYLCASSLVAGAGGEQFFGPGTRLTVL.

V is TRBV4-1 and J is TRBJ2-7, with D maybe TRBD1 (6 bases). V dropped 3 bases and J dropped 3 bases, with 21 bases sitting between them. The germline V gene has CDR1 MGHRA and CDR2 YSYEKL. The CDR3 is 17 amino acids. The CDR3 loop is CASSHKPGQRRNYEQYF. The CDR3 DNA follows: TGCGCCAGCAGCCATAAACCCGGACAGCGAAGAAACTACGAGCAGTACTTC.

The chain combines TRBV7-2 with TRBJ1-4; possibly TRBD1 for D (5 bases). V gave up 0 bases and J gave up 0 bases, with 8 bases separating them. Germline values: CDR1 SGHTA, CDR2 FQGNSA. The CDR3 sequence is 16 residues long. This CDR3 reads CASSLAGRATNEKLFF. The CDR3 DNA sequence: TGTGCCAGCAGCTTAGCGGGCAGGGCAACTAATGAAAAACTGTTTTTT.

In this sample, this clone turned up a few times. The chain carries TRBV7-7 and TRBJ2-3; maybe TRBD1 (5 bases). The V gene lost 5 bases and the J gene lost 1 base, with 22 bases spanning the gap. From germline, CDR1 is SSHAT and CDR2 FNYEAQ (reference sequence). This CDR3 has 18 amino acids. Here the CDR3 DNA reads TGTGCCAGCAGCCCCTTAGGGGCTACACAATTACGCACAGATACGCAGTATTTT. This encodes CASSPLGATQLRTDTQYF.

The chain uses TRBV19 and TRBJ1-5; D ambiguous. Trimming shortened V by 1 base and J by 6 bases, and 4 bases separated the two germline ends. Germline loops: CDR1 LNHDA, CDR2 SQIVND (reference sequence). The CDR3 has 12 residues. In DNA, the CDR3 is TGTGCCAGTAGTATAGCAGCTCAGCCCCAGCATTTT. It encodes CASSIAAQPQHF.

This clone appeared once. The CDR3 sequence: CASSLERSGRTGELFF. The CDR3 DNA follows: TGTGCCAGCAGTTTAGAACGTAGCGGGAGGACCGGGGAGCTGTTTTTT. The V and J genes are TRBV27 and TRBJ2-2; 10 bases are a match to TRBD2. J gave up 5 bases and V 2 bases, and 5 bases lay outside the gene matches. This CDR3 has 16 amino acids. From germline, CDR1 is MNHEY and CDR2 SMNVEV (reference sequence).

The genes are TRBV7-3 and TRBJ2-1; 8 bases map to TRBD2. The CDR3 consists of 16 residues. The V gene end was trimmed by 4 bases and the J gene end by 2 bases; junction bases not matched to a gene: 7. Looked up from germline, CDR1 is SGHTA and CDR2 is FQGTGA. The CDR3 is CASSSQAGVTYNEQFF. Written as DNA, the CDR3 is TGTGCCAGCAGCTCTCAAGCGGGAGTAACCTACAATGAGCAGTTCTTC.

The chain uses TRBV15 and TRBJ2-3, with 8 bases aligning to TRBD2. The CDR3 totals 19 residues. Germline CDR1 is LNHNV and CDR2 is YYDKDF (reference sequence). After removal of 5 bases from V and 4 bases from J, the junction contained 20 bases not matched to a gene. CDR3 bases: TGTGCCACCAGCCAAAGGCCCCTAGGCGGGAGGTTTGTAGCAGATACGCAGTATTTT. It encodes CATSQRPLGGRFVADTQYF.

The chain uses TRBV10-3 and TRBJ2-7, with 8 bases lining up with TRBD1. There are 15 residues in the CDR3. Germline-derived CDR1 and CDR2 are ENHRY and SYGVKD. V was clipped by 4 bases and J by 5 bases; unmatched bases: 10. DNA of the CDR3: TGTGCCATCAGTGCCCAAAGACAGGGGTCGCACGAGCAGTACTTC. Its protein product is CAISAQRQGSHEQYF.

This clone has more than one count but fewer than ten. The chain joins TRBV7-3 to TRBJ2-1; D may be TRBD2 (7 bases). CDR3 length: 15 amino acids. Germline CDR1 is SGHTA and CDR2 is FQGTGA. Trimming shortened V by 4 bases and J by 7 bases, and 17 bases separated the two germline ends. For the CDR3, the DNA is TGTGCCAGCAGCTGGGGGGCGGGAGAGGGGAATGAGCAGTTCTTC. It is translated as CASSWGAGEGNEQFF. The whole variable domain, filled in from reference TRBV7-3 and TRBJ2-1, reads GAGVSQTPSNKVTEKGKYVELRCDPISGHTALYWYRQSLGQGPEFLIYFQGTGAADDSGLPNDRFFAVRPEGSVSTLKIQRTERGDSAVYLCASSWGAGEGNEQFFGPGTRLTVL.

In DNA form, the CDR3 reads TGTGCCAGCAGCTTAGAAGGGTCCCAAACGGGTTCACCCCTCCACTTT. Protein product: CASSLEGSQTGSPLHF. The chain employs TRBV7-9 and TRBJ1-6; D call uncertain. Trimming cost V 1 base and J 9 bases, with 16 bases left between them. The germline V gene has CDR1 SEHNR and CDR2 FQNEAQ (reference sequence). The CDR3 spans 16 residues.

The chain combines TRBV20-1 with TRBJ2-7; D may be TRBD1 (5 bases). CDR3 length: 13 residues. V dropped 3 bases and J dropped 6 bases, with 15 bases sitting between them. CDR1 is DFQATT, CDR2 SNEGSKA, per germline (reference sequence). This CDR3 is CSASKAGRLEQYF. For the CDR3, the DNA is TGCAGTGCTAGTAAGGCAGGGCGGCTCGAGCAGTACTTC.

This chain links TRBV5-1 with TRBJ2-7, with D tentatively TRBD1 (6 bases). CDR3 length equals 12 residues. Germline loops: CDR1 SGHRS, CDR2 YFSETQ. The DNA for the CDR3 is TGCGCATCTCGGGCAGGGGCGTACGAGCAGTACTTC. Its translation: CASRAGAYEQYF.

The chain employs TRBV5-1 and TRBJ2-5; 7 bases agree with TRBD2. The length of the CDR3 is 18 residues. Germline assignment: CDR1 SGHRS and CDR2 YFSETQ. Germline trimming cut 4 bases from V and 1 base from J; bases unmatched to any gene: 16. The chain's CDR3 is CASSDLLRGAGSQETQYF. In DNA form, the CDR3 reads TGCGCCAGCAGCGACCTCCTTCGGGGAGCGGGAAGCCAAGAGACCCAGTACTTC.

The CDR3: CATHRVVTGELFF. The CDR3 bases are TGTGCCACCCACAGGGTTGTCACCGGGGAGCTGTTTTTT. This chain joins TRBV28 and TRBJ2-2; D possibly corresponds to TRBD1 (6 bases). Trimming took off 10 bases at V and 4 bases at J, with 13 bases between the two ends. This CDR3 comprises 13 residues. Germline CDR1 MDHEN, CDR2 SYDVKM.

The chain couples TRBV7-9 to TRBJ2-7; 10 bases are a match to TRBD1. Germline CDR1 is SEHNR and CDR2 is FQNEAQ (reference sequence). This CDR3 contains 15 residues. Losses at the gene ends were 5 bases for V and 0 bases for J; bases not matched to a gene: 4. CDR3 nucleotides: TGTGCCAGCAGCACGGGACAGGGGATCTCCTACGAGCAGTACTTC. It encodes CASSTGQGISYEQYF. Filled out from reference TRBV7-9 and TRBJ2-7, the complete variable domain reads DTGVSQNPRHKITKRGQNVTFRCDPISEHNRLYWYRQTLGQGPEFLTYFQNEAQLEKSRLLSDRFSAERPKGSFSTLEIQRTEQGDSAMYLCASSTGQGISYEQYFGPGTRLTVT.

This rearrangement joins TRBV19 to TRBJ1-2, with 9 bases matching TRBD1. This CDR3 is built from 14 residues. Germline CDR1 is LNHDA and CDR2 is SQIVND (reference sequence). V gave up 6 bases and J gave up 3 bases; unmatched junction bases: 5. CDR3 nucleotides: TGTGCCAGTAGCCCCGGGACAGGGTACTATGGCTACACCTTC. Its translation: CASSPGTGYYGYTF.

This clone was recorded only once. V gene TRBV19 combines with J gene TRBJ2-1; 9 bases are a match to TRBD2. The CDR3 totals 16 residues. Germline V gene data show CDR1 as LNHDA and CDR2 as SQIVND (reference sequence). V shed 8 bases and J 8 bases; nucleotides not matched to a gene: 16. The CDR3: CASQRTGLASVDEQFF. CDR3 in DNA: TGTGCCAGTCAGAGAACGGGACTAGCCTCGGTCGATGAGCAGTTCTTC.

The chain combines TRBV28 with TRBJ2-3, with TRBD2 identical over 9 bases. CDR1 MDHEN and CDR2 SYDVKM come from the germline V gene. The CDR3 length is 15 residues. The V and J ends lost 3 bases and 2 bases, in that order; junction bases with no gene match: 3. CDR3 nucleotides: TGTGCCAGCAGTTTGCTAGCGGGGTCCACAGATACGCAGTATTTT. As protein: CASSLLAGSTDTQYF.

The rearrangement uses TRBV11-3 and TRBJ2-1; D remains unclear. Germline assignment: CDR1 SGHNT and CDR2 YENEEA. The CDR3 is 17 amino acids. V was trimmed by 0 bases and J by 0 bases, leaving 12 bases between them. For the CDR3, the DNA is TGTGCCAGCAGCTTAGAGCTCAGCTATGTCTCCTACAATGAGCAGTTCTTC. Protein product: CASSLELSYVSYNEQFF. Full variable domain (missing parts from reference TRBV11-3 and TRBJ2-1): EAGVVQSPRYKIIEKKQPVAFWCNPISGHNTLYWYLQNLGQGPELLIRYENEEAVDDSQLPKDRFSAERLKGVDSTLKIQPAELGDSAVYLCASSLELSYVSYNEQFFGPGTRLTVL.

The chain recombines TRBV7-9 with TRBJ1-6, with TRBD1 matching over 12 bases. The CDR3 is made up of 16 amino acids. CDR1 and CDR2 from the germline V gene are SEHNR and FQNEAQ (reference sequence). The J segment lost 10 bases and the V segment lost 5 bases, leaving 9 bases of the junction unmatched. The CDR3 DNA sequence: TGTGCCAGCAGCCCTATCGCGGGACAGGGGGCCTCACCCCTCCACTTT. Translating it yields CASSPIAGQGASPLHF. The full variable domain, its missing parts supplied by reference TRBV7-9 and TRBJ1-6, is DTGVSQNPRHKITKRGQNVTFRCDPISEHNRLYWYRQTLGQGPEFLTYFQNEAQLEKSRLLSDRFSAERPKGSFSTLEIQRTEQGDSAMYLCASSPIAGQGASPLHFGNGTRLTVT.

The chain links TRBV4-1 to TRBJ2-7, with a possible D match to TRBD1 (6 bases). The CDR3 is made up of 13 amino acids. V was clipped by 1 base and J by 7 bases, with 11 bases between them. CDR1 MGHRA and CDR2 YSYEKL come from the germline V gene. CDR3 DNA sequence: TGCGCCAGCAGCCAAGGGGGCCAGGGGGAGCAGTACTTC. Translating it yields CASSQGGQGEQYF.

The V call is TRBV14, the J call TRBJ1-3; no definite D call. The CDR3 consists of 14 residues. Trimming cost V 4 bases and J 0 bases, with 7 bases left between them. From germline, CDR1 is SGHDN and CDR2 FVKESK. The CDR3 region is CASSLRGSGNTIYF. The CDR3 nucleotides are TGTGCCAGCAGCCTGCGGGGCTCTGGAAACACCATATATTTT.

The rearrangement joins TRBV27 to TRBJ1-5, with TRBD1 matching over 7 bases. The CDR3 length is 16 residues. J gave up 0 bases and V 6 bases, and 8 bases lay outside the gene matches. CDR1 is MNHEY, CDR2 SMNVEV, per germline (reference sequence). The CDR3 loop is CASRRGTVSSNQPQHF. CDR3 nucleotides: TGTGCCAGCAGACGGGGGACAGTTAGTAGCAATCAGCCCCAGCATTTT.